What follows are 2 T cell receptor beta chains derived from one specimen sequenced in a study of blood T cells in healthy people across ages. A J-beta primer mix and a sample-barcoded 5' primer were used in a second PCR of about 7 to 12 cycles. TCRdb re-called the 5' RACE reads with MiXCR, one entry per CDR3 protein. Among roughly 680,000 distinct CDR3 sequences listed, approximately 49% were seen once. Sequences were obtained from blood. These receptors originate from a woman aged 55-75 years in good health.

Remarks on this clonotype: This may be a read error: a much more frequent sequence differs by one nucleotide. The rearrangement joins TRBV29-1 to TRBJ2-7, with 8 bases matching TRBD2. The V gene's germline CDR1 is SQVTM and CDR2 ANQGSEA. The CDR3 loop spans 14 amino acids. The CDR3 sequence: CSVGTRTGSDEQYF. In nucleotides, the CDR3 is TGCAGCGTGGGGACTAGAACGGGCTCCGACGAGCAGTACTTC.

The genes are TRBV5-1 and TRBJ1-1, with unresolved D. CDR3 size: 14 residues. The germline V gene has CDR1 SGHRS and CDR2 YFSETQ. V dropped 6 bases and J dropped 1 base, with 13 bases sitting between them. CDR3 DNA sequence: TGCGCCAGCAAGAGAGAAACCTCGAACACTGAAGCTTTCTTT. Translated, it gives CASKRETSNTEAFF.